By proportion, the clone carrying this T cell receptor beta chain is medium-sized. The data were taken from a study of CXCR3 chemokines and chemotherapy response in bladder cancer. TCRdb re-called the PCR reads through MiXCR, storing one row per CDR3 protein. The sample contains over 8,500 distinct CDR3 sequences, about 23% of which appear only once. V lost 7 bases to trimming and J lost 6 bases, with 14 bases between them. The CDR3 is 13 residues long. Germline-derived CDR1 and CDR2 are SGHNT and YYREEE (reference sequence). The chain joins TRBV5-4 to TRBJ2-1; maybe TRBD1 (5 bases). The receptor was isolated from a human donor with bladder cancer that did not respond to neoadjuvant chemotherapy. The biological material was taken from a patient whose treatment included neoadjuvant chemotherapy. The CDR3 protein is CASGRVAGNEQFF. CDR3 bases: TGTGCCAGCGGCAGGGTAGCAGGCAATGAGCAGTTCTTC.